The next 14 T cell receptor beta chains were all read from a single sample in a study of CD8+CD57+ T cells in acquired aplastic anemia. Patients selected for sequencing had displayed CD8+CD57+ cell expansion by flow cytometry. Genomic DNA constituted the template upon which TCR beta VDJ and CDR3 profiling was performed. TCRdb called the reads again in MiXCR, with one record for every CDR3 protein. Among about 250,000 distinct CDR3 sequences listed, 45% to 50% were seen once. Sequencing was done on a sample of sorted CD4+, CD8+, or CD8+CD57+ T cells (not recorded which) from PBMCs. Receptor source: a human donor with aplastic anemia.

This chain connects TRBV10-3 to TRBJ2-7, with D perhaps matching TRBD1 (6 bases). Looked up from germline, CDR1 is ENHRY and CDR2 is SYGVKD. The CDR3 contains 15 residues. Trimming pared 10 bases from V and 3 bases from J, leaving 22 bases between. This CDR3 is CASRGPGHNFYEQYF. The CDR3 bases are TGTGCCAGCAGGGGTCCGGGACATAACTTCTACGAGCAGTACTTC.

This clonotype was observed once. CDR3 bases: TGCAGTGCTAGCCCCGCGACAGGAGTCGGCTCCTACGAGCAGTACTTC. This encodes CSASPATGVGSYEQYF. The chain recombines TRBV20-1 with TRBJ2-7; TRBD1 might be the D (6 bases). From germline, CDR1 is DFQATT and CDR2 SNEGSKA (reference sequence). The CDR3 is 16 amino acids. Trimming removed 3 bases at V and 0 bases at J, with 18 bases between.

This clonotype occurred many times. The rearrangement links TRBV13 to TRBJ1-1; no clear D. Between the trimmed V and J ends, which lost 5 bases and 1 base, there was a span of 14 bases. This CDR3 is 15 amino acids long. Per the germline V gene, CDR1 is PRHDT and CDR2 is FYEKMQ (reference sequence). This CDR3 reads CASSIKGSRNTEAFF. The CDR3 DNA reads as TGTGCCAGCAGCATAAAAGGGTCTCGGAACACTGAAGCTTTCTTT.

The sample holds many counts of this clonotype. V is TRBV3-1 and J is TRBJ1-6, with unresolved D. V shed 1 base and J shed 9 bases, with 13 bases lying between them. Germline V gene sequence: CDR1 LGHDT, CDR2 YNNKEL (reference sequence). The length of the CDR3 is 15 residues. CDR3 sequence reads: CASSQAETGPSPLHF. In nucleotides, the CDR3 is TGTGCCAGCAGCCAAGCTGAAACGGGTCCTTCACCCCTCCACTTT.

The V gene is TRBV15, the J gene TRBJ2-1; tentative D call: TRBD1 (6 bases). Germline-derived CDR1 and CDR2 are LNHNV and YYDKDF (reference sequence). The CDR3 is made up of 17 amino acids. Trimming took off 3 bases at V and 0 bases at J, with 15 bases between the two ends. CDR3 region: CATSSPGARSSYNEQFF. The CDR3 DNA follows: TGTGCCACCAGCAGCCCAGGGGCACGAAGCTCCTACAATGAGCAGTTCTTC.

This clonotype occurred once. The chain carries TRBV15 and TRBJ1-5; D unclear. Per germline, CDR1 LNHNV and CDR2 YYDKDF (reference sequence). This CDR3 has 12 residues. Deletions cut 4 bases from V and 5 bases from J, with 6 bases between. The CDR3 bases are TGTGCCACCAGCAAAATCGATCAGCCCCAGCATTTT. It yields the protein CATSKIDQPQHF.

The chain recombines TRBV7-3 with TRBJ2-5; D may be TRBD1 or TRBD2 (5 bases each). Germline V lookup: CDR1 SGHTA, CDR2 FQGTGA. The ends were cut back, 5 bases at V and 1 base at J, with 20 bases in the middle. The CDR3 sequence is 17 residues long. CDR3 bases: TGTGCCAGCAGCAGTGACAGTCTAGCACTTCGCCAAGAGACCCAGTACTTC. Translating gives CASSSDSLALRQETQYF.

Of note for this clonotype: Possible read error: a much larger clone is one base away. The rearrangement uses TRBV12-3 or TRBV12-4 and TRBJ1-1; D gene unclear. Trimming removed 3 bases at V and 4 bases at J, with 9 bases between. The CDR3 spans 13 residues. CDR3 coding DNA: TGTGCCAGCAGTTTCCGGCGGAGCACTGAAGCTTTCTTT. Protein sequence: CASSFRRSTEAFF.

This clonotype was detected ten times or more. The chain uses TRBV7-3 and TRBJ1-1; perhaps TRBD1 as D (5 bases). From germline, CDR1 is SGHTA and CDR2 FQGTGA. This CDR3 has 13 residues. Trimming removed 5 bases at V and 11 bases at J, with 18 bases between. CDR3 in amino acids: CASSQWGGGSAFF. CDR3 DNA: TGTGCCAGCAGCCAATGGGGCGGAGGGAGCGCTTTCTTT.

This clonotype was recorded a few times. This chain connects TRBV27 to TRBJ2-7, with 14 nucleotides matching TRBD2. CDR3 length: 15 residues. Germline trimming cut 6 bases from V and 3 bases from J; bases unmatched to any gene: 4. In germline, CDR1 is MNHEY, CDR2 SMNVEV (reference sequence). Here the CDR3 DNA reads TGTGCCAGCAGGGCTGGGACTAGCGGGGGCTACGAGCAGTACTTC. Protein: CASRAGTSGGYEQYF.

With regard to this clonotype: A read error may be the cause here, since a much bigger clone is one base away. The J gene is TRBJ2-3, the V gene TRBV4-2; TRBD1 is a possible D gene (5 bases). V lost 4 bases and J lost 2, with 10 bases in between. The CDR3 sequence is 14 residues long. CDR1 and CDR2 (germline): LGHNA, YNFKEQ. The CDR3 region is CASSREQVTDTQYF. The CDR3 DNA sequence: TGTGCCAGCAGCCGAGAACAGGTCACAGATACGCAGTATTTT.

This clonotype was observed a handful of times. The junction departs from germline at one end; a sequencing error may be responsible. This rearrangement joins TRBV6-6 to TRBJ2-7; D remains ambiguous. CDR1 and CDR2 (germline): MNHNY, SVGAGI (reference sequence). The CDR3 extends over 14 amino acids. The CDR3 DNA reads TGCGCCAGCAGTGAGGACGCAGAAGGAAACGAGCAGTACTTC. This codes for CASSEDAEGNEQYF.

To note about this clonotype: The conserved phenylalanine or tryptophan normally closing the CDR3 is absent here, so this likely arose from a read error. This CDR3 reads CASSETTEAFS. CDR3 sequence (DNA): TGTGCCAGCAGCGAAACTACAGAGGCTTTCTCT. The chain is built from TRBV2 and TRBJ1-1; D is unclear. The CDR3 sequence is 11 residues long. The germline gives CDR1 SNHLY, CDR2 FYNNEI. V shed 6 bases and J shed 11 bases, with 13 bases lying between them.

The chain combines TRBV20-1 with TRBJ2-7; D might be TRBD1 or TRBD2, each matching 5 bases. Germline CDR1 and CDR2: DFQATT and SNEGSKA (reference sequence). CDR3 length equals 13 residues. Deletions cut 3 bases from V and 2 bases from J, with 11 bases between. CDR3 loop: CSARAREPYEQYF. CDR3 bases: TGCAGTGCTAGGGCCAGGGAGCCCTACGAGCAGTACTTC.